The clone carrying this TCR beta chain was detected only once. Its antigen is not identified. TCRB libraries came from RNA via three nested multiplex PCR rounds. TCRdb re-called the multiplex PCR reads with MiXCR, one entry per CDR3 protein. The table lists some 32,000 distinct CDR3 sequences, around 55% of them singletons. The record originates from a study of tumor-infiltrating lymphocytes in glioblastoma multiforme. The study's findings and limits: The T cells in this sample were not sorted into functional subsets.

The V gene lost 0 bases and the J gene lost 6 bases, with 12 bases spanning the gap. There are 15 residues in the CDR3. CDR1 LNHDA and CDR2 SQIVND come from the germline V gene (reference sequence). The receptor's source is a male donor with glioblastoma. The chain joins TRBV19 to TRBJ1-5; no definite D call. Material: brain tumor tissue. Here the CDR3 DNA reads TGTGCCAGTAGTATAGAGGGCCAGCACAGTCAGCCCCAGCATTTT. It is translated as CASSIEGQHSQPQHF.